This T cell receptor (beta chain) was observed in a study of blood T cells in healthy people across ages. In the study overall: About one barcoded beta molecule per two T cells was captured by template switching.

On this clonotype itself: Its target is unknown.

Per the germline V gene, CDR1 is DFQATT and CDR2 is SNEGSKA (reference sequence). The V gene end was trimmed by 6 bases and the J gene end by 6 bases; junction bases not matched to a gene: 9. The CDR3 is 14 amino acids. General observations from the study: Greater diversity and more naive CD4+ cells were seen in long-lived donors than in aged donors. Per million T cells, TCR beta diversity dropped about linearly as age rose.

The extraction recovered at least 5.5 micrograms of total RNA per sample. PCR was performed a second time for about 7 to 11 cycles using a sample-barcoded 5' primer and a J-beta primer mix. From the 5' RACE reads, TCRdb called clonotypes with MiXCR, one entry per CDR3 protein. The sample includes 1.5 million to 2 million distinct CDR3 sequences, 28% seen only once; the top ten take 7.7%. This TCR derives from a woman aged 25 to 39 in good health. V and J are TRBV20-1 and TRBJ2-1; 9 bases align to TRBD2. Material: blood. The CDR3 nucleotides read TGCAGTGCCCCAGCGGGGGGTTTTGGCAATGAGCAGTTCTTC. Its translation: CSAPAGGFGNEQFF.